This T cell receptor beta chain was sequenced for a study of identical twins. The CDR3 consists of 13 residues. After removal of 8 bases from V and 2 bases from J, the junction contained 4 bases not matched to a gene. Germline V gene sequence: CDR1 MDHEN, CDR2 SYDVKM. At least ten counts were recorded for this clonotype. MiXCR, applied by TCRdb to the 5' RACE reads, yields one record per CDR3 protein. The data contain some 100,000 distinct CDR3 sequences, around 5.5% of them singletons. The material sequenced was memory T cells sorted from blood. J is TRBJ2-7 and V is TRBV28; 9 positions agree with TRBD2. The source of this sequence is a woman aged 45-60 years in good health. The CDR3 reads CASVAGDTYEQYV. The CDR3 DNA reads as TGTGCCAGCGTAGCGGGAGACACCTACGAGCAGTACGTC.